This paragraph reports one T cell receptor (beta chain). These data are taken from a study of cytomegalovirus exposure and HLA in healthy donors. With V trimmed by 6 bases and J by 5 bases, 11 bases remained unmatched. The germline CDR1 and CDR2 sequences are SNHLY and FYNNEI. CDR3 length equals 15 residues. The PCR was carried out with 60 Vbeta primers and 13 Jbeta primers. TCRdb's table, derived via immunoSEQ multiplex PCR, lists solely in-frame clones and lacks some. Of 150,000 to 200,000 clones listed, 60% to 80% were seen once; the top ten hold 11% to 15%. This clonotype originated in a man aged 45 to 65 in good health and CMV-seropositive. Material for sequencing was PBMCs. The rearrangement joins TRBV2 to TRBJ2-7; 9 bases match TRBD1. The CDR3 region has the DNA TGTGCCAGCAGGGACAGGGGTACATATTCTGACGAGCAGTACGTC. The encoded protein is CASRDRGTYSDEQYV.